This T cell receptor beta chain was captured in a study of precursors of human CD4 cytotoxic T cells (dated by TCRdb to 2017 to 2018). With respect to the entire study: In total, 14 donors contributed CD4+ memory subsets to the bulk TCR-seq analysis. TCR-seq analysis of around 15 donors yielded TCRalpha and TCRbeta chain sequences (table S7).

The full study reports these points: IL-7Rhigh and IL-7R- TEMRA subsets showed more restricted TCR repertoires, with lower diversity and more expanded clonotypes, than TCM and TEM subsets. The limitation that the direction of differentiation between precursor and effector cells cannot be definitively established by a human observational design was noted by the authors. Only about 95% of the 14 donors were included in some bulk TCR-seq comparisons, suggesting that not every subset was available for every donor. A bigger share of IL-7Rhigh TEMRA clonotypes consisted of expanded effector clonotypes than was the case for TEM or TCM clonotypes.

Sequencing used an Illumina MiSeq. The study's processing was this. To quantify repertoire diversity, the Shannon-Wiener index was calculated using VDJtools. A TCRbeta clonotype was considered expanded if its clonotype frequency was 3 or more. TCRdb reprocessed the public reads (quality trimming at Q25 with fastp, clone calling with MiXCR) and kept in-frame beta chains. Entries that share a CDR3 protein sequence are merged under the most common genes and DNA. In this record, the V and J calls reflect TCRdb's handling and not the investigators' own analysis. The sample has 500 to 750 distinct CDR3 sequences on record, about 20% of them singletons. The ten largest clones capture 18% of the sample. To test whether a precursor-effector relationship exists among CD4 cytotoxic T cells, bulk UMI-based TCR sequencing was run on four sorted CD4+ memory subsets: TCM, TEM, IL-7Rhigh TEMRA, and IL-7R- TEMRA. The cells came from peripheral blood mononuclear cells that had been isolated from human blood.

Note on this clonotype: Its antigen target is currently unknown. Base qualities are not recorded, but no much larger clone differs from it by a single base.

Specimen: memory CD4+ T cells from blood (PBMCs). The origin of this receptor is a human donor in good health.

The DNA sequence reads TGTGCCAGCAACCGGGGCCCCCCAGATACGCAGTATTTT. The encoded protein is CASNRGPPDTQYF. The rearrangement combines TRBV12-3 or TRBV12-4 with TRBJ2-3, with the D call tentatively TRBD1 or TRBD2, each fitting 5 bases. The CDR3 sequence holds 13 residues, the cysteine and phenylalanine included. The CDR3 DNA has 39 bases and is translated from base 1. Relative to germline, V is 7 bases shorter and J is 4 bases shorter, with 12 bases between their ends.